These 24 T cell receptor beta chains share one sample of origin, sequenced in a study of metastatic and nonmetastatic thyroid tumors. TCRdb re-analyzed the PCR reads using MiXCR. This table holds some 25,000 clones, approximately 20% found once. Thyroid surgery was performed in patients who had received no treatment beforehand. Specimen: blood. These receptors all come from a female donor with papillary thyroid cancer or a benign thyroid nodule (not recorded which). Some clones in this sample may be carry-over from other donors' samples.

Many counts were recorded for this clone. V is TRBV28 and J is TRBJ2-7, with a weak D call TRBD1 (5 bases). This CDR3 is built from 14 residues. Germline V lookup: CDR1 MDHEN, CDR2 SYDVKM. V lost 3 bases and J lost 3, with 12 bases in between. This CDR3 reads CASSFPGLNYEQYF. CDR3 DNA sequence: TGTGCCAGCAGTTTTCCAGGGCTCAACTACGAGCAGTACTTC.

There are many counts of this clone. This chain links TRBV29-1 with TRBJ2-7; 8 nucleotides agree with TRBD1. CDR1 is SQVTM and CDR2 is ANQGSEA in the germline V gene. The V and J ends lost 7 bases and 6 bases, in that order; junction bases with no gene match: 14. This CDR3 contains 14 residues. In nucleotides, the CDR3 is TGCAGCGCCCGCGCGGGGCAGGGGGCGGCCGAGCAGTACTTC. This codes for CSARAGQGAAEQYF.

At least ten counts were recorded for this clone. The chain employs TRBV20-1 and TRBJ2-7; 12 bases fit TRBD2. There are 13 residues in the CDR3. Unmatched junction bases numbered 5, after V lost 5 bases and J lost 6 bases. The V gene's germline CDR1 is DFQATT and CDR2 SNEGSKA (reference sequence). CDR3 sequence: CSALRTSGTEQYF. CDR3 DNA: TGCAGTGCTTTACGGACTAGCGGGACCGAGCAGTACTTC.

This clone appeared a few times. This chain uses TRBV2 with TRBJ2-1, with 9 bases fitting TRBD1. This CDR3 is built from 15 residues. Germline-derived CDR1 and CDR2 are SNHLY and FYNNEI. For the CDR3, the DNA is TGTGCGATCAGCGCCGACAGGGGGGCCTACAATGAGCAGTTCTTC. Amino acid sequence: CAISADRGAYNEQFF.

CDR3 DNA: TGTGCCAGCACTCCTTCTCAGGGTATTAACACTGAAGCTTTCTTT. It encodes CASTPSQGINTEAFF. V gene TRBV27 combines with J gene TRBJ1-1; maybe TRBD1 (5 bases). V lost 7 bases and J 2 bases, leaving 17 bases between the germline ends. Per the germline V gene, CDR1 is MNHEY and CDR2 is SMNVEV (reference sequence). The CDR3 sequence is 15 residues long.

In this sample, this clone turned up a few times. It is likely a read error, because the conserved phenylalanine at the end of the CDR3 is missing. The chain employs TRBV6-1 and TRBJ2-3, with D possibly being TRBD1 (6 bases). The ends were cut back, 9 bases at V and 7 bases at J, with 23 bases in the middle. The CDR3 has 15 residues. CDR1 is MNHNS and CDR2 is SASEGT in the germline V gene. The CDR3 loop reads CARFTPLPGHHTQYL. The CDR3 region has the DNA TGTGCCAGATTTACTCCCCTCCCGGGACATCATACGCAGTATTTA.

In this sample, this clone is medium-sized. The J gene is TRBJ2-1, the V gene TRBV6-1, with 7 bases fitting TRBD2. In germline, CDR1 is MNHNS, CDR2 SASEGT. This CDR3 comprises 15 residues. Unmatched junction bases numbered 15, after V lost 6 bases and J lost 10 bases. The CDR3 DNA reads as TGTGCCAGCAGCCGGGGAGGTGGGGGGGTTCGGGAGCAGTTCTTC. Amino acids: CASSRGGGGVREQFF.

This clone was counted a few times. The CDR3 nucleotides are TGTGCCAGCAGCTTAGAGGTACAGGCCTACGAGCAGTACTTC. It translates to CASSLEVQAYEQYF. The V and J genes are TRBV7-8 and TRBJ2-7, with D perhaps TRBD1 (5 bases). The V end lost 1 base, the J end lost 2 bases, and 9 bases lay between the germline ends. The germline gives CDR1 SGHVS, CDR2 FQNEAQ. CDR3 size: 14 residues.

This clone appeared a few times. The rearrangement joins TRBV6-2 or TRBV6-3 to TRBJ1-5, with TRBD1 as a possible D gene (5 bases). This CDR3 is built from 15 residues. Germline loops: CDR1 MNHEY, CDR2 SVGEGT. The ends were cut back, 6 bases at V and 5 bases at J, with 17 bases in the middle. The DNA for the CDR3 is TGTGCCAGCAGCTCCGGGACGGGGCCCCATCAGCCCCAGCATTTT. It yields the protein CASSSGTGPHQPQHF.

At least ten counts were recorded for this clone. The chain links TRBV14 to TRBJ2-5; D is uncertain. V lost 4 bases and J lost 1, with 10 bases in between. Germline V CDR1 and CDR2: SGHDN, FVKESK. The CDR3 contains 14 residues. CDR3 DNA sequence: TGTGCCAGCAGCCTCTCCGGGCCCCAAGAGACCCAGTACTTC. Translating it yields CASSLSGPQETQYF.

A few counts support this clone. This clone may be a read error of a much larger clone one base away. The CDR3 reads CASSPRVDFLDTQYF. CDR3 DNA: TGTGCCAGCAGCCCCCGCGTGGACTTCCTAGATACGCAGTATTTT. J is TRBJ2-3 and V is TRBV9, with D possibly TRBD2 on 5 matching bases. From germline, CDR1 is SGDLS and CDR2 YYNGEE. Trimming pared 4 bases from V and 5 bases from J, leaving 17 bases between. The length of the CDR3 is 15 residues.

A note on this clone: One end of the junction fails to match germline, which may point to a read error. The rearrangement uses TRBV6-1 and TRBJ2-2; D call uncertain. CDR3 length: 14 amino acids. Per germline, CDR1 MNHNS and CDR2 SASEGT. The CDR3 sequence: CASSEKLLCGEPFF. The DNA of the CDR3 is TGTGCCAGCAGTGAAAAACTCCTCTGCGGTGAGCCGTTTTTT.

In its sample, this clone was seen many times. V gene TRBV2 combines with J gene TRBJ1-6, with 7 positions matching TRBD1. The germline gives CDR1 SNHLY, CDR2 FYNNEI. After removal of 6 bases from V and 8 bases from J, the junction contained 7 bases not matched to a gene. The length of the CDR3 is 14 residues. CDR3 loop: CASREGQIYSPLHF. In DNA, the CDR3 is TGTGCCAGCAGGGAGGGACAGATTTATTCACCCCTCCACTTT.

This clone has a count of ten or more. This chain joins TRBV19 and TRBJ2-1; 10 nucleotides agree with TRBD2. This CDR3 region has 16 residues. Germline CDR1 LNHDA, CDR2 SQIVND (reference sequence). Unmatched junction bases numbered 5, after V lost 6 bases and J lost 0 bases. CDR3 loop: CASRSRLAGSYNEQFF. The CDR3 DNA reads as TGTGCCAGTAGATCTCGACTAGCGGGCTCCTACAATGAGCAGTTCTTC.

This clone was picked up a small number of times. One end of the junction is discordant with germline, which a read error may explain. The chain uses TRBV15 and TRBJ1-2; 8 bases line up with TRBD1. The CDR3 spans 14 residues. Germline CDR1 LNHNV, CDR2 YYDKDF (reference sequence). CDR3 nucleotides: TGTGCCACCATCAGAAAACAGGGGGAGTATGGCTACACCTTT. Encoded protein: CATIRKQGEYGYTF.

In this sample, this clone turned up a few times. The chain employs TRBV28 and TRBJ2-7; 9 bases map to TRBD1. The V gene end was trimmed by 4 bases and the J gene end by 3 bases; junction bases not matched to a gene: 7. Germline CDR1 reads MDHEN; CDR2 reads SYDVKM. The CDR3 contains 15 residues. Here the CDR3 reads CASSSSQGAIYEQYF. The CDR3 DNA follows: TGTGCCAGCAGTTCATCACAGGGGGCAATCTACGAGCAGTACTTC.

This clone is medium-sized within its sample. The rearrangement uses TRBV7-2 and TRBJ2-7, with D perhaps TRBD1 or TRBD2 (6 bases each). This CDR3 has 14 amino acids. Germline loops: CDR1 SGHTA, CDR2 FQGNSA. Trimming pared 7 bases from V and 4 bases from J, leaving 17 bases between. CDR3 coding DNA: TGTGCCAGCACTTACAGATCGGGGGCATACGAGCAGTACTTC. It specifies CASTYRSGAYEQYF.

The chain carries TRBV20-1 and TRBJ2-5; D tentatively fits TRBD1 or TRBD2 (5 bases each). There are 14 residues in the CDR3. Germline V gene data show CDR1 as DFQATT and CDR2 as SNEGSKA (reference sequence). V was pared by 2 bases and J by 5 bases, with 15 bases between. CDR3 sequence (DNA): TGCAGTGCTAGACGAGGGGACGCTGGGGAGACCCAGTACTTC. Its protein is CSARRGDAGETQYF.

This clone was detected ten times or more. This sequence joins TRBV7-2 and TRBJ2-1; a weak D match, TRBD1 (6 bases). V was shortened by 4 bases and J by 7 bases, with 8 bases between the two germline ends. The CDR3 runs 12 residues. The germline CDR1 and CDR2 sequences are SGHTA and FQGNSA. Written as DNA, the CDR3 is TGTGCCAGCAGCTGGGACATTAATGAGCAGTTCTTC. Residues: CASSWDINEQFF.

This clone occurred many times. The chain couples TRBV6-1 to TRBJ1-1, with 7 bases identical to TRBD1. The V segment lost 6 bases and the J segment 1 base; nucleotides outside the gene matches: 5. The CDR3 covers 14 residues. Germline CDR1 and CDR2: MNHNS and SASEGT. The CDR3 DNA sequence: TGTGCCAGCAGCCCAAACAGGGGGAACACTGAAGCTTTCTTT. This translates into CASSPNRGNTEAFF.

This clone appeared many times. The rearrangement uses TRBV10-3 and TRBJ2-6; 10 bases are a match to TRBD2. Germline trimming cut 0 bases from V and 0 bases from J; bases unmatched to any gene: 11. There are 21 residues in the CDR3. Germline V gene lookup returns CDR1 ENHRY and CDR2 SYGVKD. The CDR3 DNA reads as TGTGCCATCAGTGAGTCGGGAGTAGCGGGAGGATCGAGCTCTGGGGCCAACGTCCTGACTTTC. Translating it yields CAISESGVAGGSSSGANVLTF.

This clone was counted ten times or more. As DNA, the CDR3 is TGTGCCAGCAGCTCCTCCGAGGGGGCCTACAATGAGCAGTTCTTC. Protein product: CASSSSEGAYNEQFF. J is TRBJ2-1 and V is TRBV7-6, with TRBD1 as a possible D gene (6 bases). CDR3 length: 15 residues. V lost 4 bases, J lost 2 bases, and 12 bases lay in between. Germline CDR1 reads SGHVS; CDR2 reads FNYEAQ.

This clone was seen repeatedly, ten times or more. This rearrangement joins TRBV5-5 to TRBJ1-6; D perhaps matches TRBD1 (5 bases). The V end lost 4 bases, the J end lost 7 bases, and 9 bases lay between the germline ends. Germline V gene sequence: CDR1 SGHKS, CDR2 YYEKEE (reference sequence). There are 13 residues in the CDR3. CDR3 loop: CASSTGWNSPLHF. CDR3 nucleotides: TGTGCCAGCAGCACAGGTTGGAATTCACCCCTCCACTTT.

By its share, this clone is medium-sized. The V call is TRBV6-6, the J call TRBJ1-2; no firm D call. Per the germline V gene, CDR1 is MNHNY and CDR2 is SVGAGI (reference sequence). V gave up 3 bases and J gave up 2 bases, with 13 bases separating them. CDR3 length equals 15 residues. CDR3 DNA sequence: TGTGCCAGCAGTTATTCAGCCGGGATAAACTATGGCTACACCTTC. It translates to CASSYSAGINYGYTF.